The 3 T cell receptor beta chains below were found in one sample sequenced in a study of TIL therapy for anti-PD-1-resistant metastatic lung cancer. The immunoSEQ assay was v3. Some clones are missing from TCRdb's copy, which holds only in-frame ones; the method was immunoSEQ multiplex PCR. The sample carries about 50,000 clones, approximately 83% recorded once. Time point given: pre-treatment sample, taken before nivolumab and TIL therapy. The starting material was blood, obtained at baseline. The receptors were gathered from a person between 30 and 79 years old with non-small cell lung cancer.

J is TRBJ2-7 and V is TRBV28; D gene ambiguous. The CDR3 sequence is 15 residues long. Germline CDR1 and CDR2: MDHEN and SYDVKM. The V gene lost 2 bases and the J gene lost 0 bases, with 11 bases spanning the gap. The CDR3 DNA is TGTGCCAGCAGTTTACGTTCGGTGAGCTCCTACGAGCAGTACTTC. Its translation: CASSLRSVSSYEQYF.

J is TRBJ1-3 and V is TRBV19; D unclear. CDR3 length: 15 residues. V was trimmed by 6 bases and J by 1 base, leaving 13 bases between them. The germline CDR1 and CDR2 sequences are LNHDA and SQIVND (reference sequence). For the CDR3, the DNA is TGTGCCAGTAGGACCCCAGGAGCTTCTGGAAACACCATATATTTT. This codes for CASRTPGASGNTIYF.

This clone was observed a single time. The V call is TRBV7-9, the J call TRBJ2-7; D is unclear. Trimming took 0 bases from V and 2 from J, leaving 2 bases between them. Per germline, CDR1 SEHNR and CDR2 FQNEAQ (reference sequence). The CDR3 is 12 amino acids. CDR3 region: CASSLAPYEQYF. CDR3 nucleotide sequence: TGTGCCAGCAGCTTAGCACCCTACGAGCAGTACTTC.